These T cell receptor beta chains were read from a single sample in a study of vaccination effects on CD4 cells after COVID-19. Their specific antigens are unknown. Repertoires were generated with immunoSEQ multiplex PCR, while TCRdb's copy carries only in-frame clones and drops some. The sample carries over 45,000 clones, approximately 65% recorded once. The sequences come from CD4+ T cells from PBMCs cultured without peptide, collected before COVID-19 vaccination. These receptors were taken from a human donor who received a COVID-19 vaccine. The CDR3 runs from the conserved cysteine through the conserved F or W. D genes are given only for firm matches. Only part of the rows carry a size: once, few, many, or a class if the clone is expanded.

V gene	clone size	D gene	J gene	CDR3 protein	CDR3 DNA
TRBV5-4	few	.	TRBJ1-1	CASSLVPPGTPNTEAFF	TGTGCCAGCAGCTTGGTCCCGCCCGGGACACCGAACACTGAAGCTTTCTTT
TRBV6-6	.	.	TRBJ2-7	CASKQTDSDRWLQYF	TGTGCCAGCAAGCAGACGGACTCGGATCGGTGGTTGCAGTACTTC
TRBV30	.	.	TRBJ1-4	CAWTVHPAATNEKLFF	TGTGCCTGGACTGTACATCCGGCAGCAACTAATGAAAAACTGTTTTTT
TRBV7-2	once	.	TRBJ1-1	CASSLIQGSNTEAFF	TGTGCCAGCAGCTTAATTCAGGGGTCGAACACTGAAGCTTTCTTT
TRBV5-4	.	.	TRBJ1-1	CASSLGVTEAFF	TGTGCCAGCAGCTTGGGGGTCACTGAAGCTTTCTTT
TRBV27	few	TRBD1	TRBJ1-3	CASLPKDRGPEVSGNTIYF	TGTGCCAGCCTGCCTAAGGACAGGGGGCCTGAGGTCTCTGGAAACACCATATATTTT
TRBV3-1/TRBV3-2	.	.	TRBJ2-3	CASSRRGADTQYF	TGTGCCAGCAGCCGGAGGGGGGCAGATACGCAGTATTTT
TRBV5-6	few	TRBD1	TRBJ1-5	CASSAGQAYVQPQHF	TGTGCCAGCAGCGCTGGACAGGCGTACGTTCAGCCCCAGCATTTT
TRBV10-3	.	.	TRBJ1-2	CAISESPGYGYGYTF	TGTGCCATCAGTGAGTCACCGGGATATGGCTATGGCTACACCTTC
TRBV28	.	.	TRBJ1-2	CASSSIQGYGYTF	TGTGCCAGCAGTTCCATACAGGGCTATGGCTACACCTTC
TRBV5-4	.	.	TRBJ1-2	CASSPTGINYGYTF	TGTGCCAGCAGCCCAACAGGGATTAACTATGGCTACACCTTC
TRBV5-4	.	TRBD2	TRBJ2-2	CASSPGGRAIGELFF	TGTGCCAGCAGCCCGGGCGGGAGGGCAATCGGGGAGCTGTTTTTT
TRBV7-2	few	.	TRBJ1-2	CASSFLYGYTF	TGTGCCAGCAGCTTCCTCTATGGCTACACCTTC
TRBV11-2	.	.	TRBJ1-1	CASSPKFTEAFF	TGTGCCAGCAGCCCCAAATTCACTGAAGCTTTCTTT
TRBV29-1	.	.	TRBJ2-7	CRGWEQYF	TGCAGGGGGTGGGAGCAGTACTTC
TRBV30	.	.	TRBJ1-3	CASQGFPGNTIYF	TGTGCCTCCCAGGGGTTCCCTGGAAACACCATATATTTT
TRBV7-2	.	.	TRBJ1-3	CASSRGRRGKGGNTIYF	TGTGCCAGCAGCCGTGGGAGGAGAGGAAAAGGAGGAAACACCATATATTTT
TRBV7-9	few	TRBD2	TRBJ2-7	CASSSGLAGAEQYF	TGTGCCAGCAGCTCCGGACTAGCGGGAGCCGAGCAGTACTTC
TRBV3-1/TRBV3-2	.	.	TRBJ2-5	CASSQGRLGQETQYF	TGTGCCAGCAGCCAAGGTCGGTTGGGCCAAGAGACCCAGTACTTC
TRBV28	.	.	TRBJ2-7	CASNRGSPEKDEQYF	TGTGCCAGCAACCGAGGTAGCCCAGAAAAGGACGAGCAGTACTTC
TRBV5-6	once	.	TRBJ1-1	CASSLFVIGGENTEAFF	TGTGCCAGCAGCTTGTTCGTGATTGGGGGGGAGAACACTGAAGCTTTCTTT
TRBV7-2	few	TRBD1	TRBJ1-2	CASSPIRGDRDGYTF	TGTGCCAGCAGCCCCATAAGGGGGGACAGGGATGGCTACACCTTC
TRBV7-9	.	.	TRBJ1-2	CASSPPGRGWYGYTF	TGTGCCAGCAGCCCCCCTGGGAGGGGGTGGTATGGCTACACCTTC
TRBV7-6	.	.	TRBJ2-2	CASSLRQGLSTGELFF	TGTGCCAGCAGCTTGCGGCAGGGGCTCAGCACCGGGGAGCTGTTTTTT
TRBV5-6	.	.	TRBJ1-2	CASSLGGHYGYTF	TGTGCCAGCAGCCTCGGGGGGCACTATGGCTACACCTTC
TRBV4-1	few	TRBD1	TRBJ2-5	CASSQQDRVGETQYF	TGCGCCAGCAGCCAACAAGACAGGGTTGGGGAGACCCAGTACTTC
TRBV13	.	.	TRBJ2-1	CASSLVWNSSYNEQFF	TGTGCCAGCAGCTTGGTTTGGAATAGCTCCTACAATGAGCAGTTCTTC
TRBV9	.	.	TRBJ2-5	CASSVAPDQAARKTQYF	TGTGCCAGCAGCGTAGCCCCTGATCAGGCAGCTCGCAAGACCCAGTACTTC